One and the same sample provided the 8 T cell receptor beta chains below, sequenced in a study of shared clonotypes between healthy human individuals. The data were produced by immunoSEQ multiplex PCR, yet TCRdb's version contains in-frame clones alone and is incomplete. The sample yields about 1,900,000 clones, approximately 94% seen once. CD8 cells classed as naive were CD45RO-negative and positively selected for CCR7, excluding terminally differentiated effector memory CD45RA+ cells. Specimen: naive CD8+ T cells sorted from blood. These receptors all come from a young man in good health.

This chain uses TRBV2 with TRBJ1-4, with D uncertain. The V end was cut by 7 bases, the J end by 7 bases, with 7 bases between. CDR1 and CDR2 (germline): SNHLY, FYNNEI. The CDR3 has 11 residues. DNA of the CDR3: TGTGCCAGCATTGACGGTGAAAAACTGTTTTTT. Protein: CASIDGEKLFF.

V gene TRBV7-6 combines with J gene TRBJ2-5, with TRBD2 matching 11 bases. Per the germline V gene, CDR1 is SGHVS and CDR2 is FNYEAQ. After removal of 8 bases from V and 4 bases from J, the junction contained 12 bases not matched to a gene. The CDR3 consists of 16 residues. The CDR3 spells CASGRTSGRSLETQYF. The CDR3 DNA sequence: TGTGCCAGCGGCAGAACTAGCGGGAGATCGTTAGAGACCCAGTACTTC.

With regard to this clone: Other DNA variants within this sample encode the same CDR3. The rearrangement links TRBV5-6 to TRBJ2-5, with D unclear. The CDR3 is 14 amino acids. Trimming took off 0 bases at V and 2 bases at J, with 8 bases between the two ends. Germline V gene lookup returns CDR1 SGHDT and CDR2 YYEEEE. The CDR3 reads CASSLGLTQETQYF. CDR3 nucleotide sequence: TGTGCCAGCAGCTTGGGACTTACTCAAGAGACCCAGTACTTC.

The chain couples TRBV5-1 to TRBJ2-3; no firm D call. The germline CDR1 and CDR2 sequences are SGHRS and YFSETQ. V was clipped by 3 bases and J by 1 base, with 15 bases between them. This CDR3 has 16 residues. The CDR3 is CASSSYVWSGTDTQYF. The CDR3 region has the DNA TGCGCCAGCAGCTCCTACGTCTGGAGTGGCACAGATACGCAGTATTTT. Looking up the rest from reference TRBV5-1 and TRBJ2-3 gives the full variable domain: KAGVTQTPRYLIKTRGQQVTLSCSPISGHRSVSWYQQTPGQGLQFLFEYFSETQRNKGNFPGRFSGRQFSNSRSEMNVSTLELGDSALYLCASSSYVWSGTDTQYFGPGTRLTVL.

This clone is a singleton in its sample. This CDR3 is also generated by other DNA sequences in the sample. The chain combines TRBV6-5 with TRBJ2-6, with no clear D. Germline CDR1 is MNHEY and CDR2 is SVGAGI. Trimming removed 0 bases from V and 4 bases from J, with 4 bases in between. The CDR3 has 14 amino acids. CDR3: CASSYSEGANVLTF. CDR3 coding DNA: TGTGCCAGCAGTTACTCCGAAGGGGCCAACGTCCTGACTTTC.

The chain is built from TRBV14 and TRBJ2-7; D call uncertain. This CDR3 has 14 amino acids. V shed 4 bases and J shed 0 bases, with 10 bases lying between them. Germline CDR1 reads SGHDN; CDR2 reads FVKESK. The CDR3 coding sequence is TGTGCCAGCAGCCCAATATTACCCTCCTACGAGCAGTACTTC. Translating gives CASSPILPSYEQYF.

The V call is TRBV7-3, the J call TRBJ1-1; D gene uncertain. The CDR3 spans 13 residues. Germline assignment: CDR1 SGHTA and CDR2 FQGTGA. V lost 5 bases to trimming and J lost 1 base, with 8 bases between them. CDR3 coding DNA: TGTGCCAGCAGCACCTCAGCGAACACTGAAGCTTTCTTT. Its translation is CASSTSANTEAFF.

Worth noting for this clone: In the same sample, other DNA sequences code for this CDR3. The CDR3 reads CASSQGTGDYEQYF. In nucleotides, the CDR3 is TGCGCCAGCAGCCAAGGGACAGGGGATTACGAGCAGTACTTC. This chain links TRBV4-1 with TRBJ2-7, with 9 nucleotides matching TRBD1. Germline assignment: CDR1 MGHRA and CDR2 YSYEKL. The length of the CDR3 is 14 residues. J was trimmed by 4 bases and V by 1 base; bases with no gene match: 2.